The rows below give T cell receptor beta chains drawn from one sample of a study of shared clonotypes between healthy human individuals. This table comes from immunoSEQ multiplex PCR, and its TCRdb copy is limited to in-frame clones, with some not included. The table includes millions of clones, just under 95% detected once. The sequenced sample was naive CD8+ T cells sorted from blood. These receptors were collected from a young man in good health. CDR3s include the opening cysteine and the closing phenylalanine or tryptophan. A D gene is named only where the DNA matches it firmly. The listing skips clone size in some rows; elsewhere it reads once, few, many or a size class.

j_gene: TRBJ2-5; v_gene: TRBV7-9; d_gene: TRBD2; abundance: NA; CDR3aa: CASSLIVAGGETQYF
j_gene: TRBJ1-5; v_gene: TRBV7-9; d_gene: NA; abundance: NA; CDR3aa: CASSRTESNQPQHF
j_gene: TRBJ2-7; v_gene: TRBV19; d_gene: TRBD1; abundance: NA; CDR3aa: CASSTWPIQGAQGEQYF
j_gene: TRBJ2-3; v_gene: TRBV10-3; d_gene: NA; abundance: NA; CDR3aa: CAISAESSTDTQYF
j_gene: TRBJ2-3; v_gene: TRBV11-2; d_gene: NA; abundance: NA; CDR3aa: CASSLGTDTQYF
j_gene: TRBJ2-2; v_gene: TRBV6-4; d_gene: NA; abundance: NA; CDR3aa: CASSLSGDTGELFF
j_gene: TRBJ2-7; v_gene: TRBV7-9; d_gene: NA; abundance: NA; CDR3aa: CASSPAAGYEQYF
j_gene: TRBJ2-1; v_gene: TRBV10-1; d_gene: TRBD2; abundance: NA; CDR3aa: CASSGTSGDLYNEQFF
j_gene: TRBJ2-7; v_gene: TRBV4-1; d_gene: NA; abundance: once; CDR3aa: CASSQEDRFYEQYF
j_gene: TRBJ2-7; v_gene: TRBV6-6; d_gene: NA; abundance: NA; CDR3aa: CASSQDYEQYF
j_gene: TRBJ2-7; v_gene: TRBV7-9; d_gene: NA; abundance: NA; CDR3aa: CASRGAGFYEQYF
j_gene: TRBJ1-4; v_gene: TRBV4-1; d_gene: NA; abundance: NA; CDR3aa: CASSQDGETNEKLFF
j_gene: TRBJ1-1; v_gene: TRBV6-5; d_gene: NA; abundance: NA; CDR3aa: CASSYTSEGLGAFF
j_gene: TRBJ1-1; v_gene: TRBV5-6; d_gene: TRBD1; abundance: NA; CDR3aa: CASGQGGNTEAFF
j_gene: TRBJ2-2; v_gene: TRBV23-1; d_gene: NA; abundance: once; CDR3aa: CASSQSSGSTGELFF
j_gene: TRBJ2-1; v_gene: TRBV19; d_gene: TRBD2; abundance: NA; CDR3aa: CASSNPNTPSGAYNEQFF
j_gene: TRBJ2-7; v_gene: TRBV2; d_gene: NA; abundance: NA; CDR3aa: CASSWVVGSYEQYF
j_gene: TRBJ2-7; v_gene: TRBV7-9; d_gene: TRBD1; abundance: NA; CDR3aa: CASSFPGQASNYEQYF
j_gene: TRBJ2-1; v_gene: TRBV10-1; d_gene: TRBD1; abundance: NA; CDR3aa: CASSTGTGVSEQFF
j_gene: TRBJ1-5; v_gene: TRBV28; d_gene: NA; abundance: NA; CDR3aa: CASSLNAGNQPQHF
j_gene: TRBJ2-1; v_gene: TRBV10-3; d_gene: TRBD1; abundance: once; CDR3aa: CAISDDRGPYNEQFF
j_gene: TRBJ2-3; v_gene: TRBV6-5; d_gene: TRBD2; abundance: NA; CDR3aa: CASGLRGIGTDTQYF